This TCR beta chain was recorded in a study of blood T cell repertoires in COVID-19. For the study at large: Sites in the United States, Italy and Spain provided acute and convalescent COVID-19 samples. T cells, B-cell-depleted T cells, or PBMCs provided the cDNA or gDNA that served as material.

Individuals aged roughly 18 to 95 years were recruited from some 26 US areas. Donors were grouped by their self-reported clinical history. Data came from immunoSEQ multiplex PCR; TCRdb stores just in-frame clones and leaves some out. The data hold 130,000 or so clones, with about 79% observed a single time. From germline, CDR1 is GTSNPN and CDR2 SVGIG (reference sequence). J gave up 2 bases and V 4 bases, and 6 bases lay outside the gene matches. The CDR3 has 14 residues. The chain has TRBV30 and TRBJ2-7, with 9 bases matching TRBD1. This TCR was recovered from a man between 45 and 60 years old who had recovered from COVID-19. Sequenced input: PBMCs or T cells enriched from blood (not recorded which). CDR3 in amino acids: CAWTPGTGTYEQYF. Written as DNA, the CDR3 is TGTGCCTGGACCCCCGGGACAGGGACCTACGAGCAGTACTTC.